Following are 20 T cell receptor beta chains from one sample sequenced in a study of regulatory T cells in long-lasting Graves disease. Through Arm-PCR of CDR3 regions and iRepertoire HTBI primers, TCR beta libraries were built. TCRdb independently ran MiXCR on the multiplex PCR reads; one entry per CDR3 protein. The repertoire includes about 460,000 distinct CDR3 sequences, around 13% of them detected once, and approximately 15% sits in the top ten. Time point meaning: newly diagnosed GD, antithyroid drugs for less than 3 months. The TCR library was prepared using RNA isolated from PBMCs. These data also formed part of another study, on T cells in Graves' hyperthyroidism and ophthalmopathy.

The sequenced sample was peripheral blood mononuclear cells (PBMCs), obtained at new diagnosis, from a patient treated with antithyroid drugs. The receptors come from a woman aged 50 to 60 with Graves disease.

This clonotype was found many times. The chain links TRBV6-1 to TRBJ1-2, with a tentative D call TRBD1 (6 bases). The germline V gene encodes CDR1 MNHNS and CDR2 SASEGT. V shed 1 base and J shed 2 bases, with 8 bases lying between them. CDR3 length equals 14 residues. This CDR3 is CASSEGQVNYGYTF. In DNA form, the CDR3 reads TGTGCCAGCAGTGAAGGACAGGTCAACTATGGCTACACCTTC.

A word on this clonotype: This may be a read error, as it is one base from a much larger clone. The chain combines TRBV28 with TRBJ1-4; D uncertain. Per germline, CDR1 MDHEN and CDR2 SYDVKM. This CDR3 comprises 16 residues. V was cut by 6 bases and J by 3 bases, with 17 bases left in between. The CDR3 region is CASSPFRRGPNEKLFF. CDR3 coding DNA: TGTGCCAGCAGCCCCTTCCGCAGAGGCCCTAATGAAAAACTGTTTTTT.

This clonotype was recorded at least ten times. The V gene is TRBV2, the J gene TRBJ2-3; 7 bases match TRBD2. Per the germline V gene, CDR1 is SNHLY and CDR2 is FYNNEI. V lost 3 bases, J lost 1 base, and 4 bases stayed unmatched. This CDR3 has 15 amino acids. CDR3 sequence reads: CASSDRLAGTDTQYF. The CDR3 nucleotides are TGTGCCAGCAGTGATCGGCTAGCGGGCACAGATACGCAGTATTTT.

This clonotype was recorded at least ten times. This chain joins TRBV29-1 and TRBJ1-6, with no clear D. The germline V gene encodes CDR1 SQVTM and CDR2 ANQGSEA. Deletions cut 4 bases from V and 7 bases from J, with 5 bases between. The CDR3 consists of 11 residues. CDR3 residues: CSVGENSPLHF. In nucleotides, the CDR3 is TGCAGCGTTGGCGAAAATTCACCCCTCCACTTT.

The CDR3 sequence is CASSLCPPDRYCTDTQYF. CDR3 nucleotides: TGTGCCAGCAGCTTATGCCCCCCAGACAGATACTGCACAGATACGCAGTATTTT. The V gene is TRBV13, the J gene TRBJ2-3; maybe TRBD1 (5 bases). Germline CDR1 is PRHDT and CDR2 is FYEKMQ (reference sequence). The CDR3 has 18 residues. The V gene lost 2 bases and the J gene lost 1 base, with 19 bases spanning the gap.

In its sample, this clonotype was seen many times. The chain joins TRBV2 to TRBJ1-1; D is unclear. This CDR3 has 13 residues. The germline CDR1 and CDR2 sequences are SNHLY and FYNNEI. The V and J ends lost 4 bases and 2 bases respectively, with 8 bases between them. CDR3 DNA: TGTGCCAGCAGTGGGTCGGGAAACACTGAAGCTTTCTTT. Amino acids: CASSGSGNTEAFF.

This clonotype was seen many times. V gene TRBV3-1 combines with J gene TRBJ2-1, with D unclear. V was cut by 1 base and J by 7 bases, with 8 bases left in between. Germline V gene lookup returns CDR1 LGHDT and CDR2 YNNKEL (reference sequence). The CDR3 has 13 amino acids. The CDR3 nucleotides read TGTGCCAGCAGCCAAGGTTACCGTAATGAGCAGTTCTTC. Translated: CASSQGYRNEQFF.

A note on this clonotype: One end of the junction fails to match germline, which may point to a read error. J is TRBJ2-2 and V is TRBV29-1, with 8 positions matching TRBD2. Germline V CDR1 and CDR2: SQVTM, ANQGSEA. The CDR3 sequence is 15 residues long. Here the CDR3 reads CSVGRSGGPGGKLFF. The CDR3 DNA reads as TGCAGCGTTGGCAGGTCGGGAGGGCCGGGCGGGAAGCTGTTTTTT.

This clonotype was counted ten times or more. The V call is TRBV5-1, the J call TRBJ2-1, with D perhaps TRBD2 (6 bases). V was pared by 2 bases and J by 10 bases, with 16 bases between. This CDR3 contains 14 residues. Looked up from germline, CDR1 is SGHRS and CDR2 is YFSETQ. CDR3 region: CASSFVDSGGEQFF. CDR3 nucleotide sequence: TGCGCCAGCAGCTTCGTGGATAGCGGAGGGGAGCAGTTCTTC.

A remark on this clonotype: Since the CDR3 does not end with the conserved phenylalanine or tryptophan, this likely comes from a read error. The chain couples TRBV6-1 to TRBJ1-5; tentative D call: TRBD1 (5 bases). Looked up from germline, CDR1 is MNHNS and CDR2 is SASEGT. Trimming cost V 6 bases and J 3 bases, with 15 bases left between them. CDR3 length equals 15 residues. The CDR3: CASRTDGAINQPQHS. The CDR3 nucleotides are TGTGCCAGCAGGACCGACGGGGCAATCAATCAGCCCCAGCATTCT.

V and J are TRBV5-1 and TRBJ2-5, with D perhaps matching TRBD2 (6 bases). The V and J ends lost 2 bases and 1 base respectively, with 15 bases between them. CDR1 is SGHRS and CDR2 is YFSETQ in the germline V gene. The CDR3 runs to 16 residues. CDR3 amino acids: CASSFRDRRGQETQYF. As DNA, the CDR3 is TGCGCCAGCAGCTTCCGGGACCGGCGGGGCCAAGAGACCCAGTACTTC.

This clonotype has just a few counts. Because it lacks the conserved phenylalanine or tryptophan at the end, this CDR3 is likely a read error. The CDR3 sequence is CASSTHSGTVDEQYS. The CDR3 DNA reads TGTGCCAGCAGTACCCACTCCGGGACAGTCGACGAGCAGTACTCC. The chain is built from TRBV27 and TRBJ2-7; TRBD1 matches 7 bases. Per the germline V gene, CDR1 is MNHEY and CDR2 is SMNVEV (reference sequence). The CDR3 has 15 amino acids. V dropped 5 bases and J dropped 5; count of bases not matched to a gene: 12.

This clonotype was seen many times. The V gene is TRBV28, the J gene TRBJ1-2; D remains unclear. This CDR3 is 14 amino acids long. Trimming removed 2 bases at V and 2 bases at J, with 9 bases between. Germline CDR1 is MDHEN and CDR2 is SYDVKM. The CDR3 is CASSLSSVNYGYTF. The CDR3 DNA reads as TGTGCCAGCAGTTTAAGTTCAGTAAACTATGGCTACACCTTC.

The chain links TRBV18 to TRBJ2-5; no firm D call. CDR3 length: 15 amino acids. The V end lost 0 bases, the J end lost 5 bases, and 13 bases lay between the germline ends. CDR1 and CDR2 (germline): KGHSH, LQKENI. The CDR3 region has the DNA TGTGCCAGCTCACCACCGTCGCAGAATCTCGAGACCCAGTACTTC. Its protein is CASSPPSQNLETQYF.

This clonotype was observed many times. CDR3 sequence (DNA): TGCGCCAGCAGCTTAGGACCCTCAGAGTATGAAGCTTTCTTT. Translating it yields CASSLGPSEYEAFF. The J gene is TRBJ1-1, the V gene TRBV5-1; D is ambiguous. The CDR3 contains 14 residues. Looked up from germline, CDR1 is SGHRS and CDR2 is YFSETQ. V was trimmed by 2 bases and J by 7 bases, leaving 15 bases between them.

This clonotype was counted a single time. This may arise from a read error, as a much more abundant clone is one base away. The conserved final phenylalanine or tryptophan is absent from the CDR3, which likely points to a read error. V is TRBV5-1 and J is TRBJ1-1; 7 bases agree with TRBD1. Trimming removed 4 bases from V and 1 base from J; junction bases left unmatched: 4. This CDR3 is 14 amino acids long. Germline values: CDR1 SGHRS, CDR2 YFSETQ. For the CDR3, the DNA is TGCGCCAGCAGCACGGGACAGAGGAACACTGAAGCTTTCTTG. It codes for CASSTGQRNTEAFL.

The chain is built from TRBV28 and TRBJ2-3; 8 bases line up with TRBD2. CDR3 length: 14 amino acids. The ends lost 6 bases at V and 6 bases at J; junction bases unmatched: 8. Germline values: CDR1 MDHEN, CDR2 SYDVKM. CDR3 loop: CASSSRGGGDTQYF. CDR3 in DNA: TGTGCCAGCAGCTCCAGGGGCGGGGGGGATACGCAGTATTTT.

There are many counts of this clonotype. The V gene is TRBV7-2, the J gene TRBJ2-2; possible D gene TRBD1, 6 bases. The CDR3 is 15 residues long. V was cut by 4 bases and J by 1 base, with 10 bases left in between. CDR1 and CDR2 (germline): SGHTA, FQGNSA. The CDR3 is CASSSSGVNTGELFF. The CDR3 nucleotides read TGTGCCAGCAGCTCGTCAGGGGTGAACACCGGGGAGCTGTTTTTT.

This clonotype has at least ten counts. This chain uses TRBV3-1 with TRBJ1-1; D not certain. V was shortened by 2 bases and J by 6 bases, with 4 bases between the two germline ends. This CDR3 contains 11 residues. CDR1 and CDR2 from the germline V gene are LGHDT and YNNKEL (reference sequence). The CDR3 DNA follows: TGTGCCAGCAGCCAACTCTCTGAAGCTTTCTTT. Encoded protein: CASSQLSEAFF.

In this sample, this clonotype turned up a few times. The chain combines TRBV9 with TRBJ1-2; D remains unclear. The V and J ends lost 0 bases and 4 bases respectively, with 13 bases between them. Germline values: CDR1 SGDLS, CDR2 YYNGEE. The CDR3 covers 15 residues. CDR3 bases: TGTGCCAGCAGCGTAGAGGAGGCAGCGGGCTATGGCTACACCTTC. Translating gives CASSVEEAAGYGYTF. Supplemented by reference TRBV9 and TRBJ1-2, the full variable domain reads DSGVTQTPKHLITATGQRVTLRCSPRSGDLSVYWYQQSLDQGLQFLIQYYNGEERAKGNILERFSAQQFPDLHSELNLSSLELGDSALYFCASSVEEAAGYGYTFGSGTRLTVV.